Below are 3 T cell receptor beta chains sequenced from a single sample in a study of early T cells in non-severe SARS-CoV-2 infection. Each CDR3 protein is one row after TCRdb ran MiXCR on the 5' RACE reads. The sample records some 64,000 distinct CDR3 sequences, over 10% being singletons. Sequences were obtained from whole blood. These TCRs come from an adult who was a healthcare worker with PCR-confirmed SARS-CoV-2 infection or an uninfected control (not recorded which).

This clonotype has only a few counts. This chain uses TRBV15 with TRBJ2-7; TRBD1 might be the D (7 bases). The CDR3 covers 15 residues. V gave up 7 bases and J gave up 5 bases, with 21 bases separating them. Germline V lookup: CDR1 LNHNV, CDR2 YYDKDF (reference sequence). CDR3: CATTEGAGRINEQYF. The CDR3 nucleotides are TGTGCCACCACCGAGGGGGCAGGGAGGATTAACGAGCAGTACTTC.

Only a few counts were recorded for this clonotype. The chain joins TRBV6-2 or TRBV6-3 to TRBJ2-1; 13 bases are shared with TRBD2. Trimming at V came to 7 bases and at J to 8 bases, leaving 11 bases not matched to a gene. CDR1 and CDR2 (germline): MNHEY, SVGEGT. The length of the CDR3 is 16 residues. The CDR3, as DNA: TGTGCCAGCAATACACCCGGACTAGCGGGAGAGGATGAGCAGTTCTTC. Translated, it gives CASNTPGLAGEDEQFF.

V usage is TRBV6-1 and J usage is TRBJ2-5; D may be TRBD1 (5 bases). The V and J ends lost 4 bases and 2 bases respectively, with 17 bases between them. This CDR3 comprises 16 residues. CDR1 is MNHNS, CDR2 SASEGT, per germline. The CDR3 loop reads CASSVPTVILQETQYF. DNA for the CDR3: TGTGCCAGCAGTGTTCCGACAGTAATCTTACAAGAGACCCAGTACTTC.